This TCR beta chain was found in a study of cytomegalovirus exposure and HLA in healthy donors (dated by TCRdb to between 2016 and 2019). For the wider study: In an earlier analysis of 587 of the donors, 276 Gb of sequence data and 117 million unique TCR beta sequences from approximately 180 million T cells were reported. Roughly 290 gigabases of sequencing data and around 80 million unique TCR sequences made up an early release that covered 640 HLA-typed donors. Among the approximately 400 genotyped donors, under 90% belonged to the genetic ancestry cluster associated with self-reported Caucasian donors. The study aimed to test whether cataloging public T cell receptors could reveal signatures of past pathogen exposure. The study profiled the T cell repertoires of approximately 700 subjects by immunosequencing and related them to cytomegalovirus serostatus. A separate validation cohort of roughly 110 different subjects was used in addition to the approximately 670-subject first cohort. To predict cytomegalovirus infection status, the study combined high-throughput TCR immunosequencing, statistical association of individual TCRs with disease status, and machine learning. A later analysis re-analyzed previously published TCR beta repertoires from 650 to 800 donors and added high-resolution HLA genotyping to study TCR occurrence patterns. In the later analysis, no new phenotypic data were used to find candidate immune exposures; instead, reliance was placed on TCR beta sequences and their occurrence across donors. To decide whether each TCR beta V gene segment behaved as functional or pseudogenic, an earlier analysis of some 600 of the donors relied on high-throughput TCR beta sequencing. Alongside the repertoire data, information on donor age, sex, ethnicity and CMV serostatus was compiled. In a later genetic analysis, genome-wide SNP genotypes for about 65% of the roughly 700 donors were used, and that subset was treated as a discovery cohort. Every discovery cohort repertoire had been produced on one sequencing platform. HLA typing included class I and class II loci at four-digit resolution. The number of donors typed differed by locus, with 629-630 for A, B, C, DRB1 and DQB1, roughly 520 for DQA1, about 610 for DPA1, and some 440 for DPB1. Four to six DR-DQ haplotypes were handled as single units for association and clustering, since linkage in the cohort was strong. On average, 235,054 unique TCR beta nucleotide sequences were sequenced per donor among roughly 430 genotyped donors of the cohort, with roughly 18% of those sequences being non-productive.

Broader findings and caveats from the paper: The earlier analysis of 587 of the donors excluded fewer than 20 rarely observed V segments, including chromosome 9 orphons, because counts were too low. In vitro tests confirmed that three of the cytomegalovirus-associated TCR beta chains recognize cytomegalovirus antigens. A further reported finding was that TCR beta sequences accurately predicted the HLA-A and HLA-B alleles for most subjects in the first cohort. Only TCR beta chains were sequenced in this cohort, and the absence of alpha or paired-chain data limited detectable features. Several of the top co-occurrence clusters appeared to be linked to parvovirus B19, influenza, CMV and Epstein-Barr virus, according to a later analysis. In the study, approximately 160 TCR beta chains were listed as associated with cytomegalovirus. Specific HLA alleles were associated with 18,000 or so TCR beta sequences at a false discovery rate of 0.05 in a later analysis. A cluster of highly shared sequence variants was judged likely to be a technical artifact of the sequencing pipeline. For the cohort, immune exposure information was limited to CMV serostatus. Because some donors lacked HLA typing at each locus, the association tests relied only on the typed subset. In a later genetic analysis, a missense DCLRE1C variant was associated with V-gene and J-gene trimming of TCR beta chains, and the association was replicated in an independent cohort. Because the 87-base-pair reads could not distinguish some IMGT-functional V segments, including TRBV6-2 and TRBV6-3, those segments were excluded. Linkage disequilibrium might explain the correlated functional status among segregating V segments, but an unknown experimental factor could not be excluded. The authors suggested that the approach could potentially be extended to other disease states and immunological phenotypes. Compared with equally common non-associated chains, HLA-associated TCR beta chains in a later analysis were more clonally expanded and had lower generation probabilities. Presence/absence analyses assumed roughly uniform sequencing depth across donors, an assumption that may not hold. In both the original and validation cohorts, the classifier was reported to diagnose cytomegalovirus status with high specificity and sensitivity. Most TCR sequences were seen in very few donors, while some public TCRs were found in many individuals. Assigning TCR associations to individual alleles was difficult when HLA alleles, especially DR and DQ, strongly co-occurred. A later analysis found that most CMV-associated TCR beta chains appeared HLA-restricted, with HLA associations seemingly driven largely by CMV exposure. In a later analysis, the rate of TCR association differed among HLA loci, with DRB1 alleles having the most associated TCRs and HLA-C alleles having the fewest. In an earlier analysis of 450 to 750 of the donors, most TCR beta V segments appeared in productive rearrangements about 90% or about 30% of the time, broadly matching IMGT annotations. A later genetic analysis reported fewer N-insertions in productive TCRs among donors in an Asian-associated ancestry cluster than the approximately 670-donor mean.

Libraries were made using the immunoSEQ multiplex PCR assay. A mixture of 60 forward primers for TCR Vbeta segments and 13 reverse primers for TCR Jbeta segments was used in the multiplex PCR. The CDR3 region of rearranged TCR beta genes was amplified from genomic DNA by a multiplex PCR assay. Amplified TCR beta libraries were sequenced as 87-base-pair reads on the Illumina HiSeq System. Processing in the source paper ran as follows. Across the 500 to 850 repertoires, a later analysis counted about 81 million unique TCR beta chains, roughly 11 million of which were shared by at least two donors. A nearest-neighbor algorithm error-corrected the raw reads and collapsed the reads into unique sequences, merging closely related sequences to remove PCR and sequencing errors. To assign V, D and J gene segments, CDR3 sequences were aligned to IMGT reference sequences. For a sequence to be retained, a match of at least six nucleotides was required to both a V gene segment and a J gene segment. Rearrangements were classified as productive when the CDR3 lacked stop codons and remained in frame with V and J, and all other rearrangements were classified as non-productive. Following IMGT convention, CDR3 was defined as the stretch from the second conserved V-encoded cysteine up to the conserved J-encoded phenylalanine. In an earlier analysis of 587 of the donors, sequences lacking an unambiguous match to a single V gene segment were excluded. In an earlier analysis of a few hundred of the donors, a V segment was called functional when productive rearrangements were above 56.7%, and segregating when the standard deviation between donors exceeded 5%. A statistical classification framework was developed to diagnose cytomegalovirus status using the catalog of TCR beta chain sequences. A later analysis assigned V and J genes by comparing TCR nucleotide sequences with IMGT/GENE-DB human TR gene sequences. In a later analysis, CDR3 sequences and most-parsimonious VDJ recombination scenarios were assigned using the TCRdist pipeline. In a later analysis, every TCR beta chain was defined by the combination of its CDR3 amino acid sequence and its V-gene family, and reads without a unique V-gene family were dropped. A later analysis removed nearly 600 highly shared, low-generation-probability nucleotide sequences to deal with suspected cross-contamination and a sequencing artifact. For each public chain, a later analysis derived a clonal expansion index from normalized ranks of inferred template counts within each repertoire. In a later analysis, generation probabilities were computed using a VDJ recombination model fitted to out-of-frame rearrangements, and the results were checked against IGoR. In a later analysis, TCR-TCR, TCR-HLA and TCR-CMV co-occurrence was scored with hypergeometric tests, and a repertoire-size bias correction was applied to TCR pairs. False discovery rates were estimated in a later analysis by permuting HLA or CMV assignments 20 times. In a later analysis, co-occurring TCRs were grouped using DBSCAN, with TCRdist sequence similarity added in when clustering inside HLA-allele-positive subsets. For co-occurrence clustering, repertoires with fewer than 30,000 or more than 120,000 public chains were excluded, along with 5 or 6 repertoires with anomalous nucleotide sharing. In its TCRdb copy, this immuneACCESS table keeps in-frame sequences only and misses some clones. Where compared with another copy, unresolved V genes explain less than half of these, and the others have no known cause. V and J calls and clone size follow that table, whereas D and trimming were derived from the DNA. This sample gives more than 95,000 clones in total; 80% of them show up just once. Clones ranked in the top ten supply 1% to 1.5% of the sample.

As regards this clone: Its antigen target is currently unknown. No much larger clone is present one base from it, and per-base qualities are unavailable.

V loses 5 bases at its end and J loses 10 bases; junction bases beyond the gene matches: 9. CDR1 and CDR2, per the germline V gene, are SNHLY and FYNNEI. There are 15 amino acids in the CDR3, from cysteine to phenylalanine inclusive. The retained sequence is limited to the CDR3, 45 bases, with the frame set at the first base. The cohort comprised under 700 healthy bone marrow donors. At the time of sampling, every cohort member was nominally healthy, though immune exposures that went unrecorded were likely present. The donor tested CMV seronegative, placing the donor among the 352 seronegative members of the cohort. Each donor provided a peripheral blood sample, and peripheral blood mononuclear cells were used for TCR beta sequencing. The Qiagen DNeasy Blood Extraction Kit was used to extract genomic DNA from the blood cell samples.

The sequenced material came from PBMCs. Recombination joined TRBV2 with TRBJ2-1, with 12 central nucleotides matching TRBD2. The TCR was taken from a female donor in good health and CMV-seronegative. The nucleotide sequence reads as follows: TGTGCCAGCAGTCCCTCTAGCGGGGGGGCCTCCGAGCAGTTCTTC. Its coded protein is CASSPSSGGASEQFF.